Shown below are 24 T cell receptor beta chains from a single sample sequenced in a study of cytomegalovirus exposure and HLA in healthy donors. It was with 60 Vbeta and 13 Jbeta primers that the PCR ran. Only in-frame clones appear in the TCRdb table, and some are missing; sequencing was by immunoSEQ multiplex PCR. The sample lists about 120,000 clones, roughly 80% occurring once. Sequences were obtained from PBMCs. The receptor source for this set is a man aged 25 to 45 in good health and CMV-seropositive.

This clone was observed once. The V and J genes are TRBV6-5 and TRBJ1-1; perhaps TRBD1 as D (5 bases). V gave up 6 bases and J gave up 1 base, with 9 bases separating them. CDR3 length: 13 residues. Germline-derived CDR1 and CDR2 are MNHEY and SVGAGI. For the CDR3, the DNA is TGTGCCAGCAGCTACGGACAGAACACTGAAGCTTTCTTT. This codes for CASSYGQNTEAFF.

V is TRBV4-2 and J is TRBJ2-3; TRBD2 might be the D (7 bases). This CDR3 comprises 15 residues. Germline loops: CDR1 LGHNA, CDR2 YNFKEQ. V dropped 1 base and J dropped 1 base, with 9 bases sitting between them. The CDR3 DNA reads as TGTGCCAGCAGCCAAGGGGAGGGGGGCACAGATACGCAGTATTTT. It encodes CASSQGEGGTDTQYF.

CDR3 in DNA: TGTGCCAGCAGCACGGGACAGGGGTCTTATGGCTACACCTTC. Its translation: CASSTGQGSYGYTF. V usage is TRBV7-9 and J usage is TRBJ1-2, with 10 bases matching TRBD1. CDR1 is SEHNR, CDR2 FQNEAQ, per germline (reference sequence). CDR3 size: 14 residues. Germline trimming cut 5 bases from V and 5 bases from J; bases unmatched to any gene: 5.

V usage is TRBV5-1 and J usage is TRBJ1-2; D perhaps matches TRBD1 (5 bases). CDR3 size: 14 residues. Germline V CDR1 and CDR2: SGHRS, YFSETQ. The V end was cut by 0 bases, the J end by 8 bases, with 14 bases between. The CDR3 nucleotides are TGCGCCAGCAGCTTGGAAAGGGGCGGCGACGGCTACACCTTC. Protein sequence: CASSLERGGDGYTF.

This chain uses TRBV7-9 with TRBJ1-1, with D possibly TRBD1 on 6 matching bases. Trimming removed 4 bases from V and 5 bases from J, with 8 bases in between. Germline V gene lookup returns CDR1 SEHNR and CDR2 FQNEAQ (reference sequence). The CDR3 runs to 12 residues. The CDR3 region is CASSSTGTEAFF. In nucleotides, the CDR3 is TGTGCCAGCAGCTCGACAGGAACTGAAGCTTTCTTT.

This chain uses TRBV5-6 with TRBJ2-1; tentative D call: TRBD1 (5 bases). The CDR3 runs 14 residues. Per the germline V gene, CDR1 is SGHDT and CDR2 is YYEEEE. Trimming cost V 2 bases and J 9 bases, with 15 bases left between them. As DNA, the CDR3 is TGTGCCAGCAGCTTTACAGGTTTCGCCCGTGAGCAGTTCTTC. Translated: CASSFTGFAREQFF.

The V and J genes are TRBV6-5 and TRBJ1-4; no reliable D call. The CDR3 length is 14 residues. The ends were cut back, 6 bases at V and 6 bases at J, with 14 bases in the middle. Germline V lookup: CDR1 MNHEY, CDR2 SVGAGI. The CDR3 loop reads CASSGLSTYEKLFF. CDR3 sequence (DNA): TGTGCCAGCAGCGGGTTGAGTACATATGAAAAACTGTTTTTT.

V gene TRBV9 combines with J gene TRBJ1-4; D might be TRBD1 (5 bases). This CDR3 has 15 residues. Germline values: CDR1 SGDLS, CDR2 YYNGEE. The V and J ends lost 3 bases and 5 bases respectively, with 14 bases between them. For the CDR3, the DNA is TGTGCCAGCAGCGGGACACCTCTGCCGAATGAAAAACTGTTTTTT. This encodes CASSGTPLPNEKLFF.

The CDR3 DNA sequence: TGTGCCAGCTCACCGGGGGACAGGGGGTCCTACGAGCAGTACTTC. It specifies CASSPGDRGSYEQYF. The chain couples TRBV18 to TRBJ2-7, with 11 bases that match TRBD1. The V gene end was trimmed by 3 bases and the J gene end by 1 base; junction bases not matched to a gene: 2. Germline V gene sequence: CDR1 KGHSH, CDR2 LQKENI. This CDR3 comprises 15 residues.

In the case of this clone: Relative to the germline gene, one junction end is altered; a read error may explain this. The chain combines TRBV15 with TRBJ2-7; weak D call: TRBD2 (7 bases). This CDR3 spans 15 amino acids. Germline CDR1 is LNHNV and CDR2 is YYDKDF (reference sequence). The CDR3 here is CATSREGGSSYEQYF. The CDR3 nucleotides are TGTGCCACCAGCCGAGAGGGGGGGAGCTCCTACGAGCAGTACTTC.

The chain joins TRBV4-1 to TRBJ1-2; 7 positions agree with TRBD1. After removal of 2 bases from V and 6 bases from J, the junction contained 3 bases not matched to a gene. The CDR3 spans 13 residues. The germline CDR1 and CDR2 sequences are MGHRA and YSYEKL. The CDR3 DNA follows: TGCGCCAGCAGCCAACCGGGACAGAATGGCTACACCTTC. Its translation is CASSQPGQNGYTF.

This clone was counted a single time. V is TRBV5-1 and J is TRBJ1-1; 10 bases match TRBD1. Germline CDR1 is SGHRS and CDR2 is YFSETQ. The CDR3 spans 13 residues. With V trimmed by 0 bases and J by 10 bases, 3 bases remained unmatched. The CDR3 DNA follows: TGCGCCAGCAGCTTGGGACAGGGGGCGGCAGCTTTCTTT. It is translated as CASSLGQGAAAFF.

The J gene is TRBJ2-3, the V gene TRBV4-2; a possible D gene is TRBD2 (5 bases). The CDR3 is 17 residues long. V gave up 0 bases and J gave up 3 bases, with 16 bases separating them. The V gene's germline CDR1 is LGHNA and CDR2 YNFKEQ. The DNA of the CDR3 is TGTGCCAGCAGCCAAGATGGCGGGCCTTTATATACAGATACGCAGTATTTT. This encodes CASSQDGGPLYTDTQYF.

This chain uses TRBV5-4 with TRBJ2-5, with TRBD2 matching 7 bases. In germline, CDR1 is SGHNT, CDR2 YYREEE (reference sequence). V was pared by 3 bases and J by 5 bases, with 1 base of the junction left unmatched. The CDR3 runs 12 residues. DNA for the CDR3: TGTGCCAGCAGCTGGCGGGAGGAGACCCAGTACTTC. This encodes CASSWREETQYF. Supplemented by reference TRBV5-4 and TRBJ2-5, the full variable domain reads ETGVTQSPTHLIKTRGQQVTLRCSSQSGHNTVSWYQQALGQGPQFIFQYYREEENGRGNFPPRFSGLQFPNYSSELNVNALELDDSALYLCASSWREETQYFGPGTRLLVL.

The chain carries TRBV27 and TRBJ1-2; 7 bases align to TRBD1. This CDR3 spans 17 amino acids. V shed 3 bases and J 0 bases; nucleotides not matched to a gene: 10. The germline CDR1 and CDR2 sequences are MNHEY and SMNVEV (reference sequence). This CDR3 reads CASSFSRAGGANYGYTF. The CDR3 bases are TGTGCCAGCAGTTTTAGCCGCGCAGGGGGAGCTAACTATGGCTACACCTTC.

The sample holds one count of this clone. This chain uses TRBV5-1 with TRBJ2-1, with 12 bases matching TRBD2. This CDR3 region has 15 residues. After removal of 4 bases from V and 4 bases from J, the junction contained 3 bases not matched to a gene. Germline V gives CDR1 SGHRS, CDR2 YFSETQ. The CDR3 sequence is CASSTGTSGYNEQFF. The CDR3 bases are TGCGCCAGCAGCACCGGGACTAGCGGGTACAATGAGCAGTTCTTC.

The rearrangement joins TRBV2 to TRBJ1-4; TRBD1 aligns across 8 bases. The CDR3 is 17 residues long. Germline CDR1 is SNHLY and CDR2 is FYNNEI. The V and J ends lost 0 bases and 8 bases, in that order; junction bases with no gene match: 11. CDR3 nucleotides: TGTGCCAGCAGTGAAGCGCGTAGGAGGACAGGGAAGGAAAAACTGTTTTTT. Translating it yields CASSEARRRTGKEKLFF.

The chain recombines TRBV5-1 with TRBJ2-3; 7 nucleotides align to TRBD2. The CDR3 covers 14 residues. The V segment lost 2 bases and the J segment 4 bases; nucleotides outside the gene matches: 4. CDR1 and CDR2 from the germline V gene are SGHRS and YFSETQ. CDR3: CASSFRLAADTQYF. CDR3 DNA: TGCGCCAGCAGCTTCCGACTAGCAGCAGATACGCAGTATTTT.

The CDR3 here is CASRVGQGREQYF. CDR3 nucleotides: TGTGCCAGCAGGGTGGGACAGGGTCGCGAGCAGTACTTC. The V call is TRBV28, the J call TRBJ2-7; 9 bases are shared with TRBD1. V gave up 6 bases and J gave up 6 bases; unmatched junction bases: 6. Germline CDR1 MDHEN, CDR2 SYDVKM. The CDR3 loop spans 13 amino acids.

The gene calls are TRBV11-2 and TRBJ2-7; D is possibly TRBD1 (5 bases). The V gene lost 2 bases and the J gene lost 5 bases, with 13 bases spanning the gap. Germline lookup yields CDR1 SGHAT and CDR2 FQNNGV. The CDR3 loop spans 14 amino acids. The CDR3 is CASSLILQGHEQYF. The CDR3 DNA sequence: TGTGCCAGCAGCTTAATCCTGCAGGGTCACGAGCAGTACTTC.

The chain is built from TRBV6-5 and TRBJ2-1, with D unresolved. The CDR3 spans 15 residues. The germline gives CDR1 MNHEY, CDR2 SVGAGI. Trimming took off 6 bases at V and 3 bases at J, with 15 bases between the two ends. CDR3 sequence (DNA): TGTGCCAGCAGCCTGACACTTCCAAGCTACAATGAGCAGTTCTTC. Residues: CASSLTLPSYNEQFF.

The chain links TRBV9 to TRBJ2-7, with 9 positions matching TRBD1. CDR1 is SGDLS, CDR2 YYNGEE, per germline. This CDR3 region has 15 residues. V lost 2 bases, J lost 6 bases, and 9 bases stayed unmatched. CDR3 DNA: TGTGCCAGCAGCGTGGGGACAGGGCCCTTCTCCGAGCAGTACTTC. Its protein is CASSVGTGPFSEQYF.

This chain links TRBV5-1 with TRBJ2-1; unclear D gene. Germline V gene lookup returns CDR1 SGHRS and CDR2 YFSETQ. Trimming cost V 0 bases and J 7 bases, with 11 bases left between them. This CDR3 region has 14 residues. CDR3 loop: CASSLAYQANEQFF. The CDR3 DNA reads TGCGCCAGCAGCTTGGCCTATCAAGCTAATGAGCAGTTCTTC. Full variable domain (missing parts from reference TRBV5-1 and TRBJ2-1): KAGVTQTPRYLIKTRGQQVTLSCSPISGHRSVSWYQQTPGQGLQFLFEYFSETQRNKGNFPGRFSGRQFSNSRSEMNVSTLELGDSALYLCASSLAYQANEQFFGPGTRLTVL.

The chain couples TRBV4-1 to TRBJ2-3, with no clear D. Germline V CDR1 and CDR2: MGHRA, YSYEKL. Trimming shortened V by 0 bases and J by 0 bases, and 7 bases separated the two germline ends. This CDR3 comprises 15 residues. CDR3 DNA sequence: TGCGCCAGCAGCCAAGATTTGAGTAGCACAGATACGCAGTATTTT. This gives the protein CASSQDLSSTDTQYF.